The 23 T cell receptor beta chains below were found in one sample sequenced in a study of identical twins. TCRdb fed the 5' RACE reads into MiXCR, producing one record per CDR3 protein. This table holds roughly 1,500,000 distinct CDR3 sequences, 32% found once. Sequenced sample: cord blood. Every receptor here comes from a newborn girl in good health.

This chain uses TRBV7-2 with TRBJ2-5; 9 bases line up with TRBD2. The germline gives CDR1 SGHTA, CDR2 FQGNSA. J lost 4 bases, V lost 6 bases, and 12 bases had no gene match. This CDR3 contains 16 residues. CDR3 loop: CASSFSRASGVETQYF. In nucleotides, the CDR3 is TGTGCCAGCAGTTTCTCTCGGGCTAGCGGGGTAGAGACCCAGTACTTC.

The chain combines TRBV6-5 with TRBJ2-5, with 12 bases matching TRBD2. The CDR3 spans 14 residues. The J segment lost 5 bases and the V segment lost 2 bases, leaving 0 bases of the junction unmatched. The germline CDR1 and CDR2 sequences are MNHEY and SVGAGI. DNA of the CDR3: TGTGCCAGCAGTTACGGGACTAGCGGGGAGACCCAGTACTTC. Its translation is CASSYGTSGETQYF.

The CDR3 DNA is TGCGCCAGCAGCCTGCCCGGAGTTGGGTACAATGAGCAGTTCTTC. The encoded protein is CASSLPGVGYNEQFF. The chain has TRBV5-1 and TRBJ2-1; D is undetermined. CDR1 SGHRS and CDR2 YFSETQ come from the germline V gene. The CDR3 is 15 amino acids. Between the trimmed V and J ends, which lost 4 bases and 4 bases, there was a span of 15 bases.

This clonotype has just a few counts. The chain employs TRBV20-1 and TRBJ2-1; D perhaps matches TRBD2 (5 bases). The CDR3 has 12 amino acids. The V end lost 6 bases, the J end lost 3 bases, and 9 bases lay between the germline ends. Germline loops: CDR1 DFQATT, CDR2 SNEGSKA (reference sequence). CDR3 sequence (DNA): TGCAGTGCCGCTGCGGGCTACAATGAGCAGTTCTTC. Translated, it gives CSAAAGYNEQFF.

This clonotype turned up a few times. J is TRBJ2-3 and V is TRBV5-1, with D unresolved. V was shortened by 7 bases and J by 0 bases, with 9 bases between the two germline ends. Germline V lookup: CDR1 SGHRS, CDR2 YFSETQ. The CDR3 is made up of 13 amino acids. For the CDR3, the DNA is TGCGCCAGCCGGTTATCTAGCACAGATACGCAGTATTTT. The encoded protein is CASRLSSTDTQYF.

This clonotype has more than one count but fewer than ten. This chain joins TRBV29-1 and TRBJ2-3, with 7 positions matching TRBD1. The CDR3 length is 13 residues. The ends lost 7 bases at V and 1 base at J; junction bases unmatched: 5. Germline V gene sequence: CDR1 SQVTM, CDR2 ANQGSEA. The CDR3 DNA follows: TGCAGCGCTGACAGGGTAGGCACAGATACGCAGTATTTT. This translates into CSADRVGTDTQYF.

The sample holds a few counts of this clonotype. The chain has TRBV12-3 or TRBV12-4 and TRBJ2-7, with TRBD2 matching 12 bases. CDR3 length equals 16 residues. The J segment lost 7 bases and the V segment lost 5 bases, leaving 12 bases of the junction unmatched. The CDR3, as DNA: TGTGCCAGCAGTCTCACTAGCGGGGGGTCCTACAATGAGCAGTACTTC. It translates to CASSLTSGGSYNEQYF.

This clonotype was counted between two and nine times. The rearrangement joins TRBV10-3 to TRBJ2-7; D perhaps matches TRBD2 (6 bases). The germline V gene encodes CDR1 ENHRY and CDR2 SYGVKD. This CDR3 comprises 14 residues. V was shortened by 3 bases and J by 0 bases, with 9 bases between the two germline ends. The CDR3 spells CAISDMGGSYEQYF. The CDR3 DNA is TGTGCCATCAGTGATATGGGGGGCTCCTACGAGCAGTACTTC.

The sample holds a few counts of this clonotype. The V gene is TRBV20-1, the J gene TRBJ2-3; unclear D gene. V lost 5 bases to trimming and J lost 0 bases, with 12 bases between them. CDR3 size: 14 residues. Germline V gene sequence: CDR1 DFQATT, CDR2 SNEGSKA (reference sequence). This CDR3 reads CSAPLFSSTDTQYF. The CDR3 region has the DNA TGCAGTGCTCCTCTCTTCTCTAGCACAGATACGCAGTATTTT.

In nucleotides, the CDR3 is TGCAGTGCTAGAAGGGGCAGGGTTGACACTGAAGCTTTCTTT. Its translation: CSARRGRVDTEAFF. J is TRBJ1-1 and V is TRBV20-1; D is perhaps TRBD1 (5 bases). Germline V CDR1 and CDR2: DFQATT, SNEGSKA (reference sequence). The CDR3 is 14 residues long. V was shortened by 2 bases and J by 3 bases, with 13 bases between the two germline ends.

The chain uses TRBV27 and TRBJ2-1; D uncertain. The J call may be incorrect, as the DNA end agrees better with TRBJ2-7. Germline assignment: CDR1 MNHEY and CDR2 SMNVEV (reference sequence). CDR3 length: 16 residues. CDR3 residues: CASSPVAGVVYNEQYF. The CDR3 coding sequence is TGTGCCAGCAGTCCGGTCGCTGGGGTGGTCTACAATGAGCAGTACTTC.

The V and J genes are TRBV30 and TRBJ1-4, with a tentative D call TRBD1 (6 bases). Trimming stripped 0 bases from V and 8 bases from J, with 16 bases between. This CDR3 is built from 15 residues. CDR1 and CDR2 (germline): GTSNPN, SVGIG (reference sequence). The CDR3 loop reads CAWSVALGAEEKLFF. Written as DNA, the CDR3 is TGTGCCTGGAGTGTAGCTCTGGGGGCGGAGGAAAAACTGTTTTTT.

This clonotype was found many times. This chain connects TRBV20-1 to TRBJ2-1, with TRBD2 matching 9 bases. CDR3 length equals 11 residues. Germline V gene sequence: CDR1 DFQATT, CDR2 SNEGSKA (reference sequence). Trimming cost V 3 bases and J 12 bases; bases outside gene matches: 3. The CDR3 DNA reads TGCAGTGCTAGGCGGGAGGGGATGCAGTTCTTC. It encodes CSARREGMQFF.

This clonotype was recorded at least ten times. V is TRBV10-3 and J is TRBJ1-2; D gene uncertain. Trimming removed 10 bases at V and 0 bases at J, with 15 bases between. The CDR3 spans 14 residues. Germline lookup yields CDR1 ENHRY and CDR2 SYGVKD. CDR3 loop: CATAANGANYGYTF. DNA for the CDR3: TGTGCCACCGCCGCGAACGGAGCTAACTATGGCTACACCTTC.

This clonotype was counted between two and nine times. The chain recombines TRBV9 with TRBJ1-4; TRBD1 matches at 8 bases. This CDR3 spans 15 amino acids. Germline-derived CDR1 and CDR2 are SGDLS and YYNGEE. Losses at the gene ends were 1 base for V and 5 bases for J; bases not matched to a gene: 4. As DNA, the CDR3 is TGTGCCAGCAGCGTACTGGACAGGGCCAATGAAAAACTGTTTTTT. It yields the protein CASSVLDRANEKLFF.

The chain is built from TRBV6-1 and TRBJ1-5, with D unclear. V lost 6 bases, J lost 0 bases, and 9 bases lay in between. Germline V CDR1 and CDR2: MNHNS, SASEGT. The CDR3 contains 14 residues. CDR3 in DNA: TGTGCCAGCAGGGACGGTGATAGCAATCAGCCCCAGCATTTT. Residues: CASRDGDSNQPQHF.

This clonotype was observed at least ten times. This chain links TRBV12-3 or TRBV12-4 with TRBJ2-1; 8 nucleotides align to TRBD2. This CDR3 comprises 14 residues. V dropped 7 bases and J dropped 8; count of bases not matched to a gene: 10. This CDR3 is CASTRAGVRDEQFF. The CDR3, as DNA: TGTGCCAGCACAAGAGCGGGAGTAAGGGATGAGCAGTTCTTC.

The chain recombines TRBV6-2 or TRBV6-3 with TRBJ1-1, with D tentatively TRBD1 (5 bases). The CDR3 covers 14 residues. V dropped 4 bases and J dropped 3 bases, with 12 bases sitting between them. Germline V gives CDR1 MNHEY, CDR2 SVGEGT. The CDR3 sequence is CASSLWGVDTEAFF. Here the CDR3 DNA reads TGTGCCAGCAGTTTGTGGGGCGTGGACACTGAAGCTTTCTTT.

This clonotype was detected a few times. The J gene is TRBJ2-5, the V gene TRBV7-2; TRBD2 is a possible D gene (6 bases). With the DNA end fitting TRBJ2-7 better, the J assignment may be wrong. Germline CDR1 SGHTA, CDR2 FQGNSA. This CDR3 is built from 13 residues. CDR3 residues: CASSLVGGVEQYF. CDR3 nucleotides: TGTGCCAGCAGCTTAGTGGGCGGGGTCGAGCAGTACTTC.

This sequence joins TRBV7-9 and TRBJ2-1; TRBD2 matches at 8 bases. The CDR3 has 18 residues. After removal of 5 bases from V and 8 bases from J, the junction contained 20 bases not matched to a gene. The germline CDR1 and CDR2 sequences are SEHNR and FQNEAQ (reference sequence). The CDR3 coding sequence is TGTGCCAGCAGCCCTAGAAATTCCGGGGGCGGGGGGTTTGATGAGCAGTTCTTC. It is translated as CASSPRNSGGGGFDEQFF.

This sequence joins TRBV20-1 and TRBJ2-4, with D perhaps matching TRBD1 (5 bases). The V end lost 5 bases, the J end lost 0 bases, and 14 bases lay between the germline ends. This CDR3 has 15 residues. Germline loops: CDR1 DFQATT, CDR2 SNEGSKA (reference sequence). The CDR3 bases are TGCAGTGCTCCAGGACAAAGACTAGCCAAAAACATTCAGTACTTC. Translating gives CSAPGQRLAKNIQYF.

This clonotype was observed a handful of times. This sequence joins TRBV6-5 and TRBJ2-3, with 8 bases identical to TRBD2. The V gene end was trimmed by 4 bases and the J gene end by 4 bases; junction bases not matched to a gene: 10. Germline CDR1 reads MNHEY; CDR2 reads SVGAGI. The CDR3 has 16 residues. CDR3 residues: CASSSLSGRASDTQYF. For the CDR3, the DNA is TGTGCCAGCAGTTCCCTAAGCGGGAGAGCATCAGATACGCAGTATTTT.

This clonotype was seen only a few times. The CDR3 region has the DNA TGCAGTGCTAGAGAAACGGGACACAGGCCTAACTATGGCTACACCTTC. Protein product: CSARETGHRPNYGYTF. The V call is TRBV20-1, the J call TRBJ1-2, with D tentatively TRBD1 (6 bases). V gave up 0 bases and J gave up 0 bases, with 14 bases separating them. Germline CDR1 is DFQATT and CDR2 is SNEGSKA (reference sequence). This CDR3 has 16 amino acids.